A selection of T cell receptor beta chains follows, all from one sample in a study of blood T cell repertoires in COVID-19. Sequenced by immunoSEQ multiplex PCR; TCRdb stores in-frame clones only, minus some. This sample has 350,000 to 550,000 clones, with roughly 91% found just once. Sequenced sample: peripheral blood. These receptors were collected from a woman aged 30 to 39 with acute or convalescent COVID-19. The CDR3 runs from the conserved cysteine through the conserved F or W. The D gene is left open where the match is weak. Size values are once, few and many counts, or a class for expanded clones, and some rows have none.

size	V	J	D	DNA	CDR3
once	TRBV5-6	TRBJ2-5	TRBD1	TGTGCCAGCAGCTTCGTCAGGGGGCGGGAGACCCAGTACTTC	CASSFVRGRETQYF
.	TRBV5-1	TRBJ2-2	.	TGCGCCAGCAAGGACGGGGACACCGGGGAGCTGTTTTTT	CASKDGDTGELFF
.	TRBV11-3	TRBJ2-7	.	TGTGCCAGCAGCTTATCTATCTCTTACGAGCAGTACTTC	CASSLSISYEQYF
few	TRBV7-9	TRBJ1-1	TRBD1	TGTGCCAGCAGCCGGACAGGCAGGAACACTGAAGCTTTCTTT	CASSRTGRNTEAFF
few	TRBV5-1	TRBJ1-1	.	TGCGCCAGCAGCTTGGGGCAGGTTGGAACTTTCTTT	CASSLGQVGTFF
.	TRBV30	TRBJ1-6	.	TGTGCCTGGAGTGCAGGTTTGGGCAGATTTAATTCACCCCTCCACTTT	CAWSAGLGRFNSPLHF
.	TRBV19	TRBJ1-2	.	TGTGCCACCTACGGGAGAGGTGGGAACCTTTGGAGCTACACCTTC	CATYGRGGNLWSYTF
.	TRBV18	TRBJ2-7	.	TGTGCCAGCTCACCACGGGTAACAGAGCTCAGGGACGAGCAGTACTTC	CASSPRVTELRDEQYF
.	TRBV20-1	TRBJ2-3	.	TGCAGTGCAACAACAGATACGCAGTATTTT	CSATTDTQYF
.	TRBV4-1	TRBJ2-5	TRBD2	TGCGCCAGCAGCCAAGATTCAGCGGGGAAAGAGACCCAGTACTTC	CASSQDSAGKETQYF
.	TRBV28	TRBJ2-5	.	TGTGCCAGCAGTTTATCTTCGTCGAGGGCGGGGCACCAAGAGACCCAGTACTTC	CASSLSSSRAGHQETQYF
.	TRBV7-2	TRBJ2-5	.	TGTGCCAGCAGCCCGCCTGGACGATTCAAACAGGACCAGTACTTC	CASSPPGRFKQDQYF
.	TRBV12-5	TRBJ2-3	.	TGTGCTAGTGGTCCAGGGCGCACAGATACGCAGTATTTT	CASGPGRTDTQYF
.	TRBV27	TRBJ2-3	.	TGTGCCAGCAGTTTCCTCGGAGGCACGGAGTATTTT	CASSFLGGTEYF
.	TRBV11-2	TRBJ1-1	.	TGTGCCAGCAGCTTAGACTCCCCACAGGTAATGAACACTGAAGCTTTCTTT	CASSLDSPQVMNTEAFF
.	TRBV5-4	TRBJ1-2	TRBD1	TGTGCCAGCAGCACGCCAGGGGGTGGCTACACCTTC	CASSTPGGGYTF
.	TRBV9	TRBJ2-1	.	TGTGCCAGCAGCGTAGTCGATTCTTCCAGGGCCTCCTACAATGAGCAGTTCTTC	CASSVVDSSRASYNEQFF
.	TRBV5-5	TRBJ2-3	TRBD1	TGTGCCAGCAGCAAGGACAGGGGGTCCTCCGACCCCCGCAAAACGCAGTATTTT	CASSKDRGSSDPRKTQYF
once	TRBV3-1/TRBV3-2	TRBJ2-5	TRBD2	TGTGCCAGCAGCCAAGCAAGCGGGGGGGATCGAGAGACCCAGTACTTC	CASSQASGGDRETQYF
.	TRBV19	TRBJ2-4	TRBD2	TGTGCCAGTAGTATTGGGACTAGGGATCAAAACATTCAGTACTTC	CASSIGTRDQNIQYF
.	TRBV18	TRBJ2-2	.	TGTGCCAGCTCACCACGCCGGTCGGACACCGGGGAGCTGTTTTTT	CASSPRRSDTGELFF
.	TRBV28	TRBJ2-7	.	TGTGCCAGCAGTTTTAGAGGGTACGAGCAGTACTTC	CASSFRGYEQYF
.	TRBV6-1	TRBJ1-5	.	TGTGCCAGCAGTGAAGGCGGATATAGCAATCAGCCCCAGCATTTT	CASSEGGYSNQPQHF
.	TRBV9	TRBJ2-2	.	TGTGCCAGCTCTCCGAGCCACTCCGGGGAGCTGTTTTTT	CASSPSHSGELFF
.	TRBV28	TRBJ1-1	.	TGTGCCAGCAGTTTAAACTCGGGGGTTGAAGCTTTCTTT	CASSLNSGVEAFF
.	TRBV7-3	TRBJ2-6	.	TGTGCCAGCAGCCCAGGGGCGGGGGTCAGTTCTGGGGCCAACGTCCTGACTTTC	CASSPGAGVSSGANVLTF
.	TRBV29-1	TRBJ2-5	TRBD2	TGCAGCGTTGAACTACGGGAGGAGGAGACCCAGTACTTC	CSVELREEETQYF
.	TRBV5-1	TRBJ1-4	.	TGCGCCAGCAGCCTACTTAGTTCGGGGGCTAATGAAAAACTGTTTTTT	CASSLLSSGANEKLFF
.	TRBV6-5	TRBJ1-2	TRBD1	TGTGCCGGAAAAGGGGGCGTCTACTATGGCTACACCTTC	CAGKGGVYYGYTF
.	TRBV28	TRBJ1-6	.	TGTGCCAGCCTCCCTTCACAGGGTAATTCACCCCTCCACTTT	CASLPSQGNSPLHF
.	TRBV29-1	TRBJ2-3	.	TGCAGCGTTGAGGTCAGGGGCCCAGATACGCAGTATTTT	CSVEVRGPDTQYF
.	TRBV5-6	TRBJ2-3	.	TGTGCCAGCAGACGGGAGTCCACAGATACGCAGTATTTT	CASRRESTDTQYF
.	TRBV7-2	TRBJ2-7	TRBD1	TGTGCCAGCAGCCCCGGACAGGAGAGGTACGAGCAGTACTTC	CASSPGQERYEQYF
.	TRBV13	TRBJ2-1	.	TGTGCCAGCAGCTTAGTCTCGGTTGGGGCGCCTTACAATGAGCAGTTCTTC	CASSLVSVGAPYNEQFF
.	TRBV29-1	TRBJ2-2	.	TGCAGCGTTGTTTCTCGTTCCGGGGAGCTGTTTTTT	CSVVSRSGELFF
.	TRBV2	TRBJ1-4	.	TGTGCCAGCAGGGACAGTACTTCAACTAATGAAAAACTGTTTTTT	CASRDSTSTNEKLFF
.	TRBV2	TRBJ2-5	TRBD2	TGTGCCAGCAAGGAGGGGAGCGGGGGTGAAGAGACCCAGTACTTC	CASKEGSGGEETQYF
.	TRBV14	TRBJ2-7	TRBD1	TGTACTGTGAGGACAGGGGCCTTGACCCACGAGCAGTACTTC	CTVRTGALTHEQYF
.	TRBV5-4	TRBJ1-6	.	TGTGCCAGCAGCTTGGGGTCGGGGAGACCCCTCCACTTT	CASSLGSGRPLHF
.	TRBV24-1	TRBJ2-1	.	TGTGCCACCGGACATGGGTCCTACAATGAGCAGTTCTTC	CATGHGSYNEQFF
.	TRBV9	TRBJ2-3	.	TGTGCCAGCAGCGTCGGGGATCGAGATACGCAGTATTTT	CASSVGDRDTQYF
.	TRBV5-1	TRBJ1-2	.	TGCGCCAGCTCGGGGGTAGGCTACACCTTC	CASSGVGYTF
.	TRBV27	TRBJ2-1	.	TGTGCCAGCAGTCCTGACAGGTTAGAGCAGTTCTTC	CASSPDRLEQFF
.	TRBV7-8	TRBJ2-5	.	TGTGCCAGCTTCCGCGGGGTCCAAGAGACCCAGTACTTC	CASFRGVQETQYF